Presented here are 10 T cell receptor beta chains from one specimen sequenced in a study of CD8+ T cells in alopecia areata. Investigators isolated RNA and reverse transcribed it into cDNA to act as the sequencing template. Sequenced by immunoSEQ multiplex PCR; TCRdb stores in-frame clones only, minus some. Among about 190,000 clones listed, about 60% were seen once. Treatment here: oral pan-JAK inhibitor, 5-10 mg twice daily. Material: CD4+ T cells sorted from blood, obtained at week 4, from a patient treated with tofacitinib. The receptors originated from a human donor with alopecia areata.

The chain uses TRBV19 and TRBJ2-1, with TRBD1 matching 7 bases. This CDR3 contains 15 residues. Germline V gives CDR1 LNHDA, CDR2 SQIVND (reference sequence). Germline trimming cut 5 bases from V and 4 bases from J; bases unmatched to any gene: 8. Here the CDR3 reads CASSLRQGRYNEQFF. The CDR3 bases are TGTGCCAGTAGTTTACGACAGGGAAGGTACAATGAGCAGTTCTTC.

This chain links TRBV7-2 with TRBJ2-5, with 8 bases that match TRBD1. The germline gives CDR1 SGHTA, CDR2 FQGNSA. This CDR3 is built from 14 residues. Trimming at V came to 5 bases and at J to 3 bases, leaving 5 bases not matched to a gene. The CDR3 sequence is CASSRTGTKETQYF. DNA for the CDR3: TGTGCCAGCAGCCGGACAGGGACGAAAGAGACCCAGTACTTC.

V and J are TRBV4-2 and TRBJ2-1; D assignment may be TRBD1 or TRBD2 (6 bases each). The V gene's germline CDR1 is LGHNA and CDR2 YNFKEQ. The V and J ends lost 6 bases and 6 bases respectively, with 18 bases between them. CDR3 length equals 15 residues. The CDR3 sequence is CASREGDGPVNEQFF. The CDR3 coding sequence is TGTGCCAGCAGGGAGGGGGACGGGCCGGTCAATGAGCAGTTCTTC.

The rearrangement uses TRBV30 and TRBJ2-1; 7 bases are shared with TRBD1. With V trimmed by 4 bases and J by 2 bases, 2 bases remained unmatched. The germline CDR1 and CDR2 sequences are GTSNPN and SVGIG (reference sequence). This CDR3 region has 13 residues. The CDR3 nucleotides read TGTGCCTGGAACAGGGGCACCTACAATGAGCAGTTCTTC. This encodes CAWNRGTYNEQFF. Full variable domain (outside the CDR3, taken from reference TRBV30 and TRBJ2-1): SQTIHQWPATLVQPVGSPLSLECTVEGTSNPNLYWYRQAAGRGLQLLFYSVGIGQISSEVPQNLSASRPQDRQFILSSKKLLLSDSGFYLCAWNRGTYNEQFFGPGTRLTVL.

In its sample, this clone was seen once. V gene TRBV5-1 combines with J gene TRBJ2-2; the D is unclear. This CDR3 spans 13 amino acids. Germline V lookup: CDR1 SGHRS, CDR2 YFSETQ. V lost 4 bases and J lost 5, with 9 bases in between. The CDR3 DNA follows: TGCGCCAGCAGCACCACAAGGACCGGGGAGCTGTTTTTT. As protein: CASSTTRTGELFF. The full variable domain, with the rest looked up from reference TRBV5-1 and TRBJ2-2, is KAGVTQTPRYLIKTRGQQVTLSCSPISGHRSVSWYQQTPGQGLQFLFEYFSETQRNKGNFPGRFSGRQFSNSRSEMNVSTLELGDSALYLCASSTTRTGELFFGEGSRLTVL.

V is TRBV29-1 and J is TRBJ2-5, with 9 bases identical to TRBD1. The CDR3 totals 16 residues. V dropped 2 bases and J dropped 5; count of bases not matched to a gene: 12. Looked up from germline, CDR1 is SQVTM and CDR2 is ANQGSEA. The CDR3 DNA sequence: TGCAGCGTTGAAACAGGGGGCCTTATATCTGGGGAGACCCAGTACTTC. Protein sequence: CSVETGGLISGETQYF.

This sequence joins TRBV5-1 and TRBJ1-4; D may be TRBD1 (6 bases). The CDR3 runs to 16 residues. V dropped 4 bases and J dropped 0 bases, with 13 bases sitting between them. Germline V gene lookup returns CDR1 SGHRS and CDR2 YFSETQ. DNA for the CDR3: TGCGCCAGCAGCGGACAGCCTGGGGCAACTAATGAAAAACTGTTTTTT. It is translated as CASSGQPGATNEKLFF.

This clone showed up just once. Other DNA sequences in the sample encode the same CDR3. The V call is TRBV30, the J call TRBJ2-7; 11 bases are a match to TRBD1. The CDR3 runs 14 residues. With 2 bases clipped from V and 1 base from J, the junction kept 1 base outside the gene matches. The V gene's germline CDR1 is GTSNPN and CDR2 SVGIG (reference sequence). The CDR3 DNA is TGTGCCTGGAGTAGGGACAGGGGGTCCTACGAGCAGTACTTC. Translated: CAWSRDRGSYEQYF.

The V and J genes are TRBV30 and TRBJ1-1, with D possibly being TRBD1 (5 bases). V lost 1 base and J lost 9, with 15 bases in between. The CDR3 spans 13 residues. Per the germline V gene, CDR1 is GTSNPN and CDR2 is SVGIG (reference sequence). CDR3 loop: CAWSEGLRAKAFF. The CDR3, as DNA: TGTGCCTGGAGTGAAGGGCTCAGGGCGAAAGCTTTCTTT.

The rearrangement joins TRBV30 to TRBJ2-7; maybe TRBD2 (5 bases). Germline CDR1 GTSNPN, CDR2 SVGIG (reference sequence). V was clipped by 0 bases and J by 6 bases, with 15 bases between them. The CDR3 has 14 residues. CDR3 sequence: CAWSVWPGSSEQYF. The CDR3 DNA sequence: TGTGCCTGGAGTGTATGGCCGGGATCAAGCGAGCAGTACTTC.